This entry lists 19 T cell receptor beta chains sequenced from one sample in a study of cytomegalovirus exposure and HLA in healthy donors (dated by TCRdb to 2015 to 2018). Preparation of the library involved the immunoSEQ multiplex PCR assay. For the multiplex PCR, a mixture combining 60 forward primers for TCR Vbeta segments and 13 reverse primers for TCR Jbeta segments was used. TCRdb obtained this table from immuneACCESS and retained in-frame rearrangements with V and J assigned. These tables miss some clones; where compared with another copy, unresolved V genes account for less than half of the shortfall, and the remainder is unexplained. Recorded for this sample are 130,000 to 150,000 clones; 77% of them occurred a single time. The biggest ten clones account for 4.5% to 5% of the sample. The sample comprised PBMCs. The receptors were sampled from a woman aged 45-65 years in good health and CMV-seronegative.

The chain joins TRBV19 to TRBJ1-1, with no clear D. Germline values: CDR1 LNHDA, CDR2 SQIVND (reference sequence). The CDR3 covers 14 residues. The V end lost 5 bases, the J end lost 1 base, and 11 bases lay between the germline ends. The CDR3 spells CASSPASGNTEAFF. The CDR3 bases are TGTGCCAGTAGTCCCGCATCAGGGAACACTGAAGCTTTCTTT.

This chain joins TRBV28 and TRBJ1-1, with D perhaps matching TRBD1 (6 bases). Germline V gene sequence: CDR1 MDHEN, CDR2 SYDVKM. The CDR3 is 17 amino acids. The V gene lost 7 bases and the J gene lost 4 bases, with 25 bases spanning the gap. The CDR3 sequence is CASTSRWGQGRVTEAFF. CDR3 in DNA: TGTGCCAGCACCTCCCGATGGGGTCAGGGGAGGGTCACTGAAGCTTTCTTT.

V is TRBV7-2 and J is TRBJ2-5, with TRBD1 matching 7 bases. The germline V gene has CDR1 SGHTA and CDR2 FQGNSA. After removal of 2 bases from V and 1 base from J, the junction contained 10 bases not matched to a gene. The CDR3 runs 17 residues. The CDR3 loop reads CASSLRNSGQLQETQYF. CDR3 sequence (DNA): TGTGCCAGCAGCTTAAGAAACTCGGGACAGCTCCAAGAGACCCAGTACTTC.

The rearrangement joins TRBV28 to TRBJ1-2; TRBD1 is a possible D gene (6 bases). CDR3 length: 15 residues. The V and J ends lost 6 bases and 4 bases respectively, with 18 bases between them. CDR1 is MDHEN and CDR2 is SYDVKM in the germline V gene. The CDR3 loop reads CASSQTGFLRYGYTF. The CDR3 DNA is TGTGCCAGCAGCCAAACAGGGTTTCTTCGCTATGGCTACACCTTC.

This chain links TRBV9 with TRBJ2-3; D is unresolved. Germline assignment: CDR1 SGDLS and CDR2 YYNGEE. The CDR3 totals 15 residues. V shed 4 bases and J shed 0 bases, with 12 bases lying between them. The CDR3 DNA is TGTGCCAGCAGCCCCCGCTCCGGGAGCACAGATACGCAGTATTTT. It is translated as CASSPRSGSTDTQYF.

The gene calls are TRBV7-8 and TRBJ1-2; a weak D match, TRBD1 (6 bases). The CDR3 runs to 14 residues. Germline V gene sequence: CDR1 SGHVS, CDR2 FQNEAQ. V was cut by 5 bases and J by 0 bases, with 10 bases left in between. The CDR3 loop reads CASSPQGTNYGYTF. CDR3 in DNA: TGTGCCAGCAGCCCTCAGGGGACTAACTATGGCTACACCTTC.

This clone appeared once. The chain recombines TRBV7-6 with TRBJ2-5; D remains ambiguous. Germline values: CDR1 SGHVS, CDR2 FNYEAQ. CDR3 length: 16 amino acids. The V and J ends lost 1 base and 0 bases respectively, with 12 bases between them. Here the CDR3 DNA reads TGTGCCAGCAGCTTAGAAGGCGGCGTGTACCAAGAGACCCAGTACTTC. As protein: CASSLEGGVYQETQYF.

This chain links TRBV30 with TRBJ1-5, with D perhaps matching TRBD1 (5 bases). This CDR3 contains 17 residues. Germline V gene sequence: CDR1 GTSNPN, CDR2 SVGIG (reference sequence). The ends were cut back, 4 bases at V and 0 bases at J, with 19 bases in the middle. CDR3 region: CAWTQKKGDFSNQPQHF. CDR3 DNA sequence: TGTGCCTGGACCCAAAAAAAAGGGGATTTTAGCAATCAGCCCCAGCATTTT.

V usage is TRBV2 and J usage is TRBJ1-2; possible D gene TRBD1, 6 bases. The CDR3 is 15 residues long. Trimming left V 4 bases short and J 4 bases short, with 16 bases between. Germline lookup yields CDR1 SNHLY and CDR2 FYNNEI. CDR3: CASSGGGGEGYGYTF. The CDR3 nucleotides are TGTGCCAGCAGTGGGGGAGGGGGAGAAGGCTATGGCTACACCTTC.

The V and J genes are TRBV6-4 and TRBJ2-3; tentatively, D is TRBD2 (6 bases). V gave up 3 bases and J gave up 6 bases, with 16 bases separating them. CDR3 length: 15 amino acids. Germline V gene lookup returns CDR1 MRHNA and CDR2 SNTAGT. CDR3 loop: CASSESYSGWDTQYF. The CDR3 DNA follows: TGTGCCAGCAGTGAATCTTACAGCGGGTGGGATACGCAGTATTTT.

CDR3 protein: CASSSQGVRQPQHF. The CDR3 DNA reads TGTGCCAGCAGTTCACAGGGGGTAAGACAGCCCCAGCATTTT. The chain employs TRBV28 and TRBJ1-5; the match to TRBD1 covers 8 bases. Looked up from germline, CDR1 is MDHEN and CDR2 is SYDVKM. CDR3 length: 14 amino acids. J gave up 7 bases and V 4 bases, and 6 bases lay outside the gene matches. The variable domain in full, with the rest retrieved from reference TRBV28 and TRBJ1-5, is DVKVTQSSRYLVKRTGEKVFLECVQDMDHENMFWYRQDPGLGLRLIYFSYDVKMKEKGDIPEGYSVSREKKERFSLILESASTNQTSMYLCASSSQGVRQPQHFGDGTRLSIL.

CDR3 amino acids: CSAEWGLGGTGELFF. DNA of the CDR3: TGCAGCGCGGAATGGGGACTCGGTGGTACCGGGGAGCTGTTTTTT. The chain has TRBV29-1 and TRBJ2-2; possibly TRBD2 for D (6 bases). The CDR3 totals 15 residues. V lost 7 bases and J lost 5, with 20 bases in between. Germline V gene sequence: CDR1 SQVTM, CDR2 ANQGSEA.

In this sample, this clone turned up once. The V and J genes are TRBV9 and TRBJ2-5; 8 positions match TRBD2. CDR1 is SGDLS and CDR2 is YYNGEE in the germline V gene. The trim removed 0 bases at V and 5 bases at J, leaving 9 bases unmatched. The CDR3 spans 16 residues. The chain's CDR3 is CASSVGYGGARETQYF. In nucleotides, the CDR3 is TGTGCCAGCAGCGTAGGGTACGGGGGGGCCAGGGAGACCCAGTACTTC.

V is TRBV29-1 and J is TRBJ2-5, with TRBD2 identical over 14 bases. Germline V gene sequence: CDR1 SQVTM, CDR2 ANQGSEA. With V trimmed by 2 bases and J by 2 bases, 10 bases remained unmatched. The CDR3 is made up of 18 amino acids. CDR3 DNA: TGCAGCGTTGAAAGTCCCGGGACTAGCGGGGGAAATCAAGAGACCCAGTACTTC. Amino acids: CSVESPGTSGGNQETQYF. The whole variable domain, remainder taken from reference TRBV29-1 and TRBJ2-5, is SAVISQKPSRDICQRGTSLTIQCQVDSQVTMMFWYRQQPGQSLTLIATANQGSEATYESGFVIDKFPISRPNLTFSTLTVSNMSPEDSSIYLCSVESPGTSGGNQETQYFGPGTRLLVL.

The genes are TRBV4-3 and TRBJ2-1; 9 positions match TRBD2. CDR3 length: 14 amino acids. Trimming removed 2 bases from V and 9 bases from J; junction bases left unmatched: 5. Germline-derived CDR1 and CDR2 are LGHNA and YSLEER. CDR3: CASSQRLAGSEQFF. CDR3 DNA: TGCGCCAGCAGCCAAAGGCTAGCGGGGAGTGAGCAGTTCTTC.

The chain carries TRBV6-1 and TRBJ1-4; TRBD1 might be the D (5 bases). This CDR3 has 14 amino acids. CDR1 is MNHNS and CDR2 is SASEGT in the germline V gene. V lost 4 bases and J lost 4, with 10 bases in between. This CDR3 is CASSVGQGNEKLFF. DNA of the CDR3: TGTGCCAGCAGTGTTGGGCAGGGTAATGAAAAACTGTTTTTT.

This clone has more than one count but fewer than ten. The chain recombines TRBV2 with TRBJ1-2; no firm D call. Trimming shortened V by 10 bases and J by 7 bases, and 16 bases separated the two germline ends. The CDR3 runs to 12 residues. Germline values: CDR1 SNHLY, CDR2 FYNNEI. The CDR3 loop is CAIGGQIGGYTF. CDR3 nucleotide sequence: TGTGCCATAGGAGGGCAGATCGGTGGCTACACCTTC.

This clone was seen only once. The rearrangement joins TRBV7-8 to TRBJ2-7; the match to TRBD1 covers 8 bases. The length of the CDR3 is 14 residues. After removal of 5 bases from V and 6 bases from J, the junction contained 9 bases not matched to a gene. Looked up from germline, CDR1 is SGHVS and CDR2 is FQNEAQ. CDR3 DNA sequence: TGTGCCAGCAGCCTGGACAGGGTAGTACGCGAGCAGTACTTC. Translating gives CASSLDRVVREQYF.

J is TRBJ1-4 and V is TRBV7-6, with 9 bases fitting TRBD1. CDR3 length: 15 amino acids. Germline V gene data show CDR1 as SGHVS and CDR2 as FNYEAQ. Losses at the gene ends were 1 base for V and 8 bases for J; bases not matched to a gene: 5. CDR3 region: CASSLVPGQGEKLFF. The CDR3 DNA sequence: TGTGCCAGCAGCTTAGTACCGGGACAGGGCGAAAAACTGTTTTTT.